The entry below describes one TCR beta chain. The data stem from a study of tumor-infiltrating lymphocytes in oesophageal squamous cell carcinoma. Using its own MiXCR run on the reads, TCRdb lists one record per CDR3 protein. Seen here are about 12,000 distinct CDR3 sequences, around 50% observed once, and the top ten hold roughly three fifths. The CDR3 has 15 amino acids. CDR1 and CDR2 from the germline V gene are MNHEY and SMNVEV (reference sequence). The genes are TRBV27 and TRBJ2-3; D tentatively fits TRBD1 or TRBD2 (5 bases each). The J call may be wrong; the DNA end is better matched by TRBJ2-2. Sequencing was done on a sample of blood. The clonotype originates from a female donor with esophageal squamous cell carcinoma. The chain's CDR3 is CASSFLGTWTGELFF. CDR3 in DNA: TGTGCCAGCAGTTTTCTCGGGACGTGGACCGGGGAGCTGTTTTTT.